This T cell receptor (beta chain) was identified during a study of blood T cell repertoires in COVID-19. The overall study: The origin of the acute and convalescent COVID-19 samples was the United States, Italy and Spain. Sources were T cells, B-cell-depleted T cells, or PBMCs; the material itself was cDNA or gDNA.

This clone was observed a handful of times. This CDR3 contains 11 residues. V was pared by 3 bases and J by 7 bases, with 4 bases between. CDR1 is MNHEY and CDR2 is SMNVEV in the germline V gene (reference sequence). Profiled with immunoSEQ multiplex PCR; TCRdb holds only in-frame clones, not every one. This sample yields roughly 93,000 clones, of which over 70% are seen a single time; approximately 12% belongs to the top ten. The chain is built from TRBV27 and TRBJ2-1; D unresolved. The sequenced sample consisted of peripheral blood. The source is a woman aged 80 or over with acute or convalescent COVID-19. The CDR3 nucleotides are TGTGCCAGCAGTTTCAGGAATGAGCAGTTCTTC. Encoded protein: CASSFRNEQFF.